This T cell receptor (beta chain) was retrieved from a study of early T cells in non-severe SARS-CoV-2 infection. This CDR3 spans 14 amino acids. Germline assignment: CDR1 MNHEY and CDR2 SVGAGI. The ends were cut back, 1 base at V and 5 bases at J, with 9 bases in the middle. MiXCR, run by TCRdb on the 5' RACE reads, gives a single entry per CDR3 protein. The sample includes tens of thousands of distinct CDR3 sequences, roughly 12% of them seen just once. This clonotype was counted only a few times. This clonotype was sampled from an adult who was a healthcare worker with PCR-confirmed SARS-CoV-2 infection or an uninfected control (not recorded which). The specimen sequenced was whole blood. The chain recombines TRBV6-5 with TRBJ2-1, with D uncertain. CDR3 DNA sequence: TGTGCCAGCAGTTACTGGAGATCCGACAATGAGCAGTTCTTC. Protein product: CASSYWRSDNEQFF.